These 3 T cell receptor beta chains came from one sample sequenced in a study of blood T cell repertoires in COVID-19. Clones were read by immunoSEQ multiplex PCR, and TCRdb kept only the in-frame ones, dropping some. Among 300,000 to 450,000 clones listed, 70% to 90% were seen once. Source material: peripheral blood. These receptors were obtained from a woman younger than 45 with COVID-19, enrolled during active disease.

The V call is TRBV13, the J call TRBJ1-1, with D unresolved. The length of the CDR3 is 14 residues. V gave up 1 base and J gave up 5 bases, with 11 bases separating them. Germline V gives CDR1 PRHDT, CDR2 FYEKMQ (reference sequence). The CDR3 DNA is TGTGCCAGCAGCTTAGTGGGCAGCGGAACTGAAGCTTTCTTT. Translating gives CASSLVGSGTEAFF.

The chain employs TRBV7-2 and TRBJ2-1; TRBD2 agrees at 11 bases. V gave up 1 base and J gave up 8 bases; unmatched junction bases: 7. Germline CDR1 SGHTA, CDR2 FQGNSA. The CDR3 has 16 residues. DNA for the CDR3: TGTGCCAGCAGCTTAGGCCCCGGACTAGCGGGCGATGAGCAGTTCTTC. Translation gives CASSLGPGLAGDEQFF.

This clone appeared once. The CDR3 DNA sequence: TGTGCCAGCAGTTCCAGGCATAGCAATCAGCCCCAGCATTTT. Its translation is CASSSRHSNQPQHF. V gene TRBV27 combines with J gene TRBJ1-5, with no clear D. CDR3 length: 14 amino acids. CDR1 and CDR2 (germline): MNHEY, SMNVEV (reference sequence). Trimming removed 4 bases at V and 0 bases at J, with 7 bases between.